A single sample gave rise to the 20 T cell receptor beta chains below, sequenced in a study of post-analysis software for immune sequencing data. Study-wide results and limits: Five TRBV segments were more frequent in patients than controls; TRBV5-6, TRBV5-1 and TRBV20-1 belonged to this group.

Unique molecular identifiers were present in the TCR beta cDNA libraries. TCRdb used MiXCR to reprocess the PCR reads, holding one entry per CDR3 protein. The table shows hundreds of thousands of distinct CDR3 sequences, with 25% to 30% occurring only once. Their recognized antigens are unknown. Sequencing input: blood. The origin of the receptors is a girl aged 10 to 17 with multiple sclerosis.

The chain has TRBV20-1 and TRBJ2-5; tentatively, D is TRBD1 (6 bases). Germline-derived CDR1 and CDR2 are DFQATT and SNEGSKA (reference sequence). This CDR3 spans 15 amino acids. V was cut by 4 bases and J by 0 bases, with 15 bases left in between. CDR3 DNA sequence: TGCAGTGCTACCAACAGGAGACAGGACCAAGAGACCCAGTACTTC. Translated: CSATNRRQDQETQYF.

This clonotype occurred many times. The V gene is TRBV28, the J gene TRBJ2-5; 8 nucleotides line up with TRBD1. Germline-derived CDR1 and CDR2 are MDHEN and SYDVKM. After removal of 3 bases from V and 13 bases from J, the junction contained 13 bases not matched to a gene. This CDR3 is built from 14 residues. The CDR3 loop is CASSFDRGLATRYF. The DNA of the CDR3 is TGTGCCAGCAGTTTCGACAGGGGCCTGGCGACTCGGTACTTC.

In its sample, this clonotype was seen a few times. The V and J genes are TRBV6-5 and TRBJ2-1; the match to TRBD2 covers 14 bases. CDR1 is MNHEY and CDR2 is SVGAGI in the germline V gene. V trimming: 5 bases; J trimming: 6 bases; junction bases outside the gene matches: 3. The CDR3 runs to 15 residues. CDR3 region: CASSAGTSGSNEQFF. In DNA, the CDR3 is TGTGCCAGCAGTGCCGGGACTAGCGGGAGCAATGAGCAGTTCTTC.

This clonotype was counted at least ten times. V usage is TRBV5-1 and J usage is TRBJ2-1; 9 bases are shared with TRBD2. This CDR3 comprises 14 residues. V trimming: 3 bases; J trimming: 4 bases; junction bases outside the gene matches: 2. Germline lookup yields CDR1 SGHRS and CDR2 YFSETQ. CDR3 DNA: TGCGCCAGCAGCTCGGCGGGAGGGTACAATGAGCAGTTCTTC. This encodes CASSSAGGYNEQFF.

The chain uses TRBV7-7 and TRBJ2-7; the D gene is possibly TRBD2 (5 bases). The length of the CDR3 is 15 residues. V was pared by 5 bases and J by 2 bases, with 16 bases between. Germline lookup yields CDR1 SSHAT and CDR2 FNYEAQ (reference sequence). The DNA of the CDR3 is TGTGCCAGCAGCCCGGAGGCGGCGCCGGCCTACGAGCAGTACTTC. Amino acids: CASSPEAAPAYEQYF.

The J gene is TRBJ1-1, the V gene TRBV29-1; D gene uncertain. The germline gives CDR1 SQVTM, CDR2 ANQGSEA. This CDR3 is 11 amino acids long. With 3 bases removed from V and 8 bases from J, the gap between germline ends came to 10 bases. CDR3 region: CSVDPLWEAFF. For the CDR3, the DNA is TGCAGCGTTGACCCACTCTGGGAAGCTTTCTTT. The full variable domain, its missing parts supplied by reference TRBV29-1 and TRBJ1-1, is SAVISQKPSRDICQRGTSLTIQCQVDSQVTMMFWYRQQPGQSLTLIATANQGSEATYESGFVIDKFPISRPNLTFSTLTVSNMSPEDSSIYLCSVDPLWEAFFGQGTRLTVV.

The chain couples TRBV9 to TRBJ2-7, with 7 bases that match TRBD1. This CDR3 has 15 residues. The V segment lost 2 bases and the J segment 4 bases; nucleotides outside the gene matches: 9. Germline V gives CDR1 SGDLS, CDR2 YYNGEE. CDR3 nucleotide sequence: TGTGCCAGCAGCGTGGGGGCAGGGGGTATGTACGAGCAGTACTTC. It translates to CASSVGAGGMYEQYF.

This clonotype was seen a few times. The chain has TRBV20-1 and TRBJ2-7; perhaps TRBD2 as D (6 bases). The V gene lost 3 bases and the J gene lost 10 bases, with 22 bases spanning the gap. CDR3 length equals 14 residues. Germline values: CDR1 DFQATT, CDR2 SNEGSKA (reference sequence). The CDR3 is CSARGRTPLIAQYF. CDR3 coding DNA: TGCAGTGCTAGGGGGAGGACGCCGCTTATCGCCCAGTACTTC.

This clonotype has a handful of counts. CDR3 in DNA: TGCAGTGCCCTGGTGAGGACCAATGAAGCTTTCTTT. Protein product: CSALVRTNEAFF. The chain is built from TRBV20-1 and TRBJ1-1; D is uncertain. The V and J ends lost 6 bases and 7 bases respectively, with 15 bases between them. Germline assignment: CDR1 DFQATT and CDR2 SNEGSKA (reference sequence). This CDR3 spans 12 amino acids.

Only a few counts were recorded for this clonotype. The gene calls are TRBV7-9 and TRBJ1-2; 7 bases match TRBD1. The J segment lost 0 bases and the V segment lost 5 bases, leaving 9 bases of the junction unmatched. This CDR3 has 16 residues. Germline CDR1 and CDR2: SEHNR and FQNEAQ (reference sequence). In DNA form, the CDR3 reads TGTGCCAGCAGCCAAGGGGGCGGGCCACCTAACTATGGCTACACCTTC. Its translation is CASSQGGGPPNYGYTF.

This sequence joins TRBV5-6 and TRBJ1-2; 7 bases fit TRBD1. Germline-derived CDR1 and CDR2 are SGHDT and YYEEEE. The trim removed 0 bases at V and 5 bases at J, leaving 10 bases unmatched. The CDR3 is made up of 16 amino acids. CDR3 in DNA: TGTGCCAGCAGCTTGGTCGACAGGGCCCTCTGGTATGGCTACACCTTC. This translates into CASSLVDRALWYGYTF.

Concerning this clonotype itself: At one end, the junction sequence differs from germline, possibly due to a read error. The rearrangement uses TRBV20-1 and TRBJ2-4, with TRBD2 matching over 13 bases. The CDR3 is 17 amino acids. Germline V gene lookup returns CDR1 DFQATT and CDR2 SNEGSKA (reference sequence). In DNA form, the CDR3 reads TGCAGTGCCAGAGGTCGACTAGCGGGAGGAGGGGTAAACATTCAGTACTTC. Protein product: CSARGRLAGGGVNIQYF.

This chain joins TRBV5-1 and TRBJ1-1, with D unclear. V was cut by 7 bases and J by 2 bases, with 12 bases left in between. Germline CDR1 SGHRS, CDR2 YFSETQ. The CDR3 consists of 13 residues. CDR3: CASGPSRNTEAFF. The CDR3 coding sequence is TGCGCCAGCGGCCCCAGCCGAAACACTGAAGCTTTCTTT. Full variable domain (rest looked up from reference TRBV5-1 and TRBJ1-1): KAGVTQTPRYLIKTRGQQVTLSCSPISGHRSVSWYQQTPGQGLQFLFEYFSETQRNKGNFPGRFSGRQFSNSRSEMNVSTLELGDSALYLCASGPSRNTEAFFGQGTRLTVV.

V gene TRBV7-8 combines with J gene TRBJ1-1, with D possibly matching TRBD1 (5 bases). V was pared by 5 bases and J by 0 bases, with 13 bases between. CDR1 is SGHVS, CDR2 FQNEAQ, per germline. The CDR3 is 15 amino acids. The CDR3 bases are TGTGCCAGCAGCCCCCCGGGACCTATGAACACTGAAGCTTTCTTT. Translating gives CASSPPGPMNTEAFF.

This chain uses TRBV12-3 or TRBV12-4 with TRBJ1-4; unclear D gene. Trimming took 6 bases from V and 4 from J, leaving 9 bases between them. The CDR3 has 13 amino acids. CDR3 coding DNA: TGTGCCAGCAGCATCGGTAATAATGAAAAACTGTTTTTT. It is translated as CASSIGNNEKLFF.

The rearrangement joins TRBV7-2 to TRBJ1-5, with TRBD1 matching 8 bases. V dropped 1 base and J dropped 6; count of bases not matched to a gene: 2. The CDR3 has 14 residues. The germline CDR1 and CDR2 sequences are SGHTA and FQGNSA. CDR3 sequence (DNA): TGTGCCAGCAGCTTAGTCCAGGGGGCTCAGCCCCAGCATTTT. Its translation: CASSLVQGAQPQHF.

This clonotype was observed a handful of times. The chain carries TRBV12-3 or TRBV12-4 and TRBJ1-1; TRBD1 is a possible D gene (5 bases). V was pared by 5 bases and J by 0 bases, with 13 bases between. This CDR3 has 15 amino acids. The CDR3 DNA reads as TGTGCCAGCAGTACCTTCGGGGGATTGAACACTGAAGCTTTCTTT. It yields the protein CASSTFGGLNTEAFF.

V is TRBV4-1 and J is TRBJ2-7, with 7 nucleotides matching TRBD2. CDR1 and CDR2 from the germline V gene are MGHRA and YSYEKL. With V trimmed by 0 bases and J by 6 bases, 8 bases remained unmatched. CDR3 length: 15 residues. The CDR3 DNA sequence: TGCGCCAGCAGCCAAGATTCGGGGGGACTGGTCGAGCAGTACTTC. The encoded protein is CASSQDSGGLVEQYF.

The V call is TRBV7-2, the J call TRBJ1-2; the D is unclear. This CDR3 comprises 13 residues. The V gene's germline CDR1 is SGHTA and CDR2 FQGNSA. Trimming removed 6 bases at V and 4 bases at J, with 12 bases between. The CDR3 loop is CASRYGEAYGYTF. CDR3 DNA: TGTGCCAGCAGGTACGGGGAAGCCTATGGCTACACCTTC.

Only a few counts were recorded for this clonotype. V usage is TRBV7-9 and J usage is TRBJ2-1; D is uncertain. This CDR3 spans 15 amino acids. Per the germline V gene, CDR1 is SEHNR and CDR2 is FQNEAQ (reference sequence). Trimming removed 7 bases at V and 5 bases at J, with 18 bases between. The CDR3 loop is CASTSPGYKHNEQFF. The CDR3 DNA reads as TGTGCCAGCACCTCCCCCGGCTACAAACACAATGAGCAGTTCTTC.